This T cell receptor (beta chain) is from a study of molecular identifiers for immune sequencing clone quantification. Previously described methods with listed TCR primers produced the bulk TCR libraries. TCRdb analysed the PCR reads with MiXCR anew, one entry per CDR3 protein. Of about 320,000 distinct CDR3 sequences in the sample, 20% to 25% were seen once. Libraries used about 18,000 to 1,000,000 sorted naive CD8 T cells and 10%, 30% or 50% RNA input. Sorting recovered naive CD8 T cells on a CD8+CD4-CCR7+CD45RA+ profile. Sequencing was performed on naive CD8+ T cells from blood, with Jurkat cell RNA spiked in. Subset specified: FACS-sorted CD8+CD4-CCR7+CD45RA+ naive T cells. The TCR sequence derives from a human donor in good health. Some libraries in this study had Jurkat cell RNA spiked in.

The CDR3 coding sequence is TGTGCCAGCAGTAAGGGAGGAGGGGTGGCAGAGACCCAGTACTTC. Amino acids: CASSKGGGVAETQYF. This chain links TRBV12-3 or TRBV12-4 with TRBJ2-5; tentative D call: TRBD2 (6 bases). This CDR3 is 15 amino acids long. Trimming stripped 5 bases from V and 4 bases from J, with 17 bases between.